This T cell receptor beta chain appears in the sequencing data of a study of radiotherapy plus CTLA-4 blockade in lung cancer. Study information: There were objective responses in roughly a sixth of patients, and 31% had disease control. Overall study results and limits: There was expansion of tumor-derived TCR clones in blood after radiotherapy plus ipilimumab. In blood, early T cell clone dynamics reportedly predicted response best, together with interferon-beta.

Sequencing was performed with immunoSEQ multiplex PCR; in TCRdb, only in-frame clones are kept and a portion is missing. Of approximately 81,000 clones in the sample, about 78% are singletons; the top ten hold around 4%. In the case of this clone: What it binds is not known.

Specimen: peripheral blood, collected from a patient treated with radiotherapy plus ipilimumab. The sequence was obtained from a human donor with non-small cell lung cancer who had a partial response to radiotherapy plus ipilimumab. Some clones in this sample may be carry-over from other donors' samples.

The CDR3 reads CATNPPGGSYEQYF. The CDR3 region has the DNA TGTGCCACAAACCCACCGGGGGGCTCCTACGAGCAGTACTTC. The V and J genes are TRBV28 and TRBJ2-7; 7 bases match TRBD2. The V segment lost 10 bases and the J segment 0 bases; nucleotides outside the gene matches: 9. The CDR3 extends over 14 amino acids. In germline, CDR1 is MDHEN, CDR2 SYDVKM. Full variable domain (rest looked up from reference TRBV28 and TRBJ2-7): DVKVTQSSRYLVKRTGEKVFLECVQDMDHENMFWYRQDPGLGLRLIYFSYDVKMKEKGDIPEGYSVSREKKERFSLILESASTNQTSMYLCATNPPGGSYEQYFGPGTRLTVT.